What follows are 3 T cell receptor beta chains derived from one specimen sequenced in a study of T cell responses to AZD1222 COVID-19 vaccine (dated by TCRdb to the early 2020s). Explained via the paper, the time point label denotes: baseline before first vaccination. Receptor amplification or capture employed the immunoSEQ multiplex PCR assay. The source is immuneACCESS, and TCRdb retained only in-frame sequences with V and J called. Part of the clones is not carried over; for the studies checked, unresolved V genes explain less than half of this, and the remainder is unexplained. In all, the sample holds about 92,000 clones, and just over 90% of those were seen once. The ten largest clones capture 20% to 25% of the sample. Sample: peripheral blood, taken on day 0 of AZD1222 vaccination. The receptors stem from an adult in good health.

This chain uses TRBV11-2 with TRBJ2-5, with 9 bases matching TRBD1. The germline gives CDR1 SGHAT, CDR2 FQNNGV. J was trimmed by 4 bases and V by 5 bases; bases with no gene match: 2. The length of the CDR3 is 13 residues. CDR3: CASSPDRGETQYF. The DNA for the CDR3 is TGTGCCAGCAGCCCGGACAGGGGAGAGACCCAGTACTTC.

The rearrangement uses TRBV27 and TRBJ2-2; D possibly matches TRBD1 or TRBD2 (5 bases each). Trimming took off 8 bases at V and 3 bases at J, with 22 bases between the two ends. The germline gives CDR1 MNHEY, CDR2 SMNVEV (reference sequence). The CDR3 has 17 residues. The chain's CDR3 is CASSSVRTSRDTGELFF. The CDR3 coding sequence is TGTGCCAGCTCCTCCGTCCGGACTTCCAGGGACACCGGGGAGCTGTTTTTT.

This chain connects TRBV12-3 or TRBV12-4 to TRBJ1-5; D remains ambiguous. This CDR3 has 12 residues. Trimming shortened V by 3 bases and J by 7 bases, and 7 bases separated the two germline ends. CDR3 region: CASSFLSQPQHF. CDR3 nucleotides: TGTGCCAGCAGTTTTCTATCCCAGCCCCAGCATTTT.